Below, one T cell receptor (beta chain) is given with its context. The sample belongs to a study of T-cell memory formation after mild COVID-19. Constant-segment primers were used for 5'RACE, and the resulting TCR alpha and TCR beta cDNA libraries carried sample barcodes and UMIs. TCRdb itself ran the 5' RACE reads through MiXCR, one entry per CDR3 protein. The table shows under 700,000 distinct CDR3 sequences, with around 21% occurring only once. The source of this sequence is an adult woman who had mild COVID-19 (a few samples of this study predate the infection). Cell type and time point are not known. The source material was PBMCs or a T cell subset sorted from them (not recorded which).

The CDR3 DNA reads as TGTGCCAGCAGCCCGTACCTCAGGGGGGGAACAGCAGCTTTCTTT. Residues: CASSPYLRGGTAAFF. This chain connects TRBV3-1 to TRBJ1-1; the match to TRBD1 covers 7 bases. V shed 4 bases, J shed 10 bases, and the junction held 15 bases outside the gene matches. This CDR3 has 15 residues. Germline V CDR1 and CDR2: LGHDT, YNNKEL (reference sequence).